This T cell receptor (beta chain) is drawn from a study of T-cell memory formation after mild COVID-19. There are a few counts of this clonotype. TCRdb ran MiXCR on the 5' RACE reads and lists one entry per CDR3 protein. The sample includes some 450,000 distinct CDR3 sequences, under 20% seen only once; the top ten take 20% to 25%. This sequence originates from a man between 18 and 29 years old who had mild COVID-19 (a few samples of this study predate the infection). Cell type and time point are not known. Material: PBMCs or a T cell subset sorted from them (not recorded which).

For the CDR3, the DNA is TGCAGCGCAGGGAGGGACAGGGGCGGGTCGGGCGAGCAGTACTTC. Translated: CSAGRDRGGSGEQYF. The chain is built from TRBV29-1 and TRBJ2-7; the match to TRBD1 covers 10 bases. V was clipped by 7 bases and J by 6 bases; unmatched bases: 15. This CDR3 is 15 amino acids long. CDR1 SQVTM and CDR2 ANQGSEA come from the germline V gene.